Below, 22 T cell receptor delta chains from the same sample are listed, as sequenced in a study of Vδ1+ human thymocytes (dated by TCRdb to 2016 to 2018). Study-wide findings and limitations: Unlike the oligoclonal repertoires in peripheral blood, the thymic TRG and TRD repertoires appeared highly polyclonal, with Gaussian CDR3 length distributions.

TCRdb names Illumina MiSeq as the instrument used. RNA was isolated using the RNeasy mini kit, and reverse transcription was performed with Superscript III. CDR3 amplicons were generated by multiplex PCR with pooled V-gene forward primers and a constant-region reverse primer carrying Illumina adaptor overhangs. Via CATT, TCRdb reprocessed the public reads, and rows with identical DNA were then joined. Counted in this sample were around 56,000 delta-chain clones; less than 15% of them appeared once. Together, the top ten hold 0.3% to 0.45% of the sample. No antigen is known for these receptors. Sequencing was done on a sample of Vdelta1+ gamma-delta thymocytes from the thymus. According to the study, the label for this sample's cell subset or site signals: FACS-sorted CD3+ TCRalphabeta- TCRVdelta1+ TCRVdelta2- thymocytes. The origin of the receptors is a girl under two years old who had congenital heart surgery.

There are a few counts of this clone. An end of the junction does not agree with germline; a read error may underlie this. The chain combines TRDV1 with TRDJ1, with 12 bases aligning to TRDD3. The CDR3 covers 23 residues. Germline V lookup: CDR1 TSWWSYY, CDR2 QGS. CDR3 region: CALGALLPRTLGDTLPYTDKLIF. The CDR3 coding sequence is TGTGCTCTTGGGGCCCTCCTGCCACGAACACTGGGGGATACACTACCTTACACCGATAAACTCATCTTC.

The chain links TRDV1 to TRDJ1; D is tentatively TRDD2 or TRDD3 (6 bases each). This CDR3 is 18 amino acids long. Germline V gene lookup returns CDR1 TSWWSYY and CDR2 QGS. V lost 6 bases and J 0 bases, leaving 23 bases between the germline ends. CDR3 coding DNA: TGTGCTCTTGGCCCCTCCTACGTCGGTGGGGGTTACACCGATAAACTCATCTTT. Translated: CALGPSYVGGGYTDKLIF.

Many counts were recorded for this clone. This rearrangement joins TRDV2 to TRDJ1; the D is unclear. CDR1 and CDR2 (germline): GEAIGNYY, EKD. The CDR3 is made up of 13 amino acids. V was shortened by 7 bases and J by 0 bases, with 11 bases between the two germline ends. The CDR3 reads CACATLYTDKLIF. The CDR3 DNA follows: TGTGCCTGCGCCACCCTGTACACCGATAAACTCATCTTT.

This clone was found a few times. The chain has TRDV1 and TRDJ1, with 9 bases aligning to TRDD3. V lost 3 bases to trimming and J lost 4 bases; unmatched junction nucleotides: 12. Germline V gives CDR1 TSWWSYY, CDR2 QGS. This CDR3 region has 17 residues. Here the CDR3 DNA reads TGTGCTCTTGGGGAGGTTTCCTCTGGGGGATCCAGCGATAAACTCATCTTT. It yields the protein CALGEVSSGGSSDKLIF.

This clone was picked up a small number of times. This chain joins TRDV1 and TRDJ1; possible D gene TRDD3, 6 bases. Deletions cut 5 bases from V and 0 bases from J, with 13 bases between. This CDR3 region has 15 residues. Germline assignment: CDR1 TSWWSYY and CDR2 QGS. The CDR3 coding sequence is TGTGCTCTTGGGACTCCCTGGGGATACACCGATAAACTCATCTTT. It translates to CALGTPWGYTDKLIF.

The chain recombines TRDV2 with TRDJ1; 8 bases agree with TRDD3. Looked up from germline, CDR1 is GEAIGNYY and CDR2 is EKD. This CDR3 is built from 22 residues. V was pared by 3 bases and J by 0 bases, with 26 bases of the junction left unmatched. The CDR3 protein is CACDPLARVPHWGVRYTDKLIF. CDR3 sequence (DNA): TGTGCCTGTGACCCCTTAGCGAGGGTCCCGCACTGGGGGGTACGGTACACCGATAAACTCATCTTT.

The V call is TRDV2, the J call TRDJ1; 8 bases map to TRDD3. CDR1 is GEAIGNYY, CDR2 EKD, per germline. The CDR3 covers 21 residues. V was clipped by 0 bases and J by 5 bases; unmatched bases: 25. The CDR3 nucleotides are TGTGCCTGTGACACCACCGGGCGGGATAATACTGGGGGCCCCGGGGGAGATAAACTCATCTTT. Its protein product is CACDTTGRDNTGGPGGDKLIF.

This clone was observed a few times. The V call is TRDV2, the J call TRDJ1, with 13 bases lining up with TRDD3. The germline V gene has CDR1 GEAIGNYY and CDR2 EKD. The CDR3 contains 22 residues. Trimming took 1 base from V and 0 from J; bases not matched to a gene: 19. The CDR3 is CACDTETHYDWGIRRYTDKLIF. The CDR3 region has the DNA TGTGCCTGTGACACAGAAACTCACTACGACTGGGGGATACGGCGGTACACCGATAAACTCATCTTT.

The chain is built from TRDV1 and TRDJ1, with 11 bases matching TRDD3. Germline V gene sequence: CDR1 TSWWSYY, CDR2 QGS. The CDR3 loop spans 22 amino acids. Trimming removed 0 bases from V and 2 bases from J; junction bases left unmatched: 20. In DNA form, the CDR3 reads TGTGCTCTTGGGGAACTTGGGCTCCCTCACCCGGTACTGGGGGATATGACCGATAAACTCATCTTT. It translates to CALGELGLPHPVLGDMTDKLIF.

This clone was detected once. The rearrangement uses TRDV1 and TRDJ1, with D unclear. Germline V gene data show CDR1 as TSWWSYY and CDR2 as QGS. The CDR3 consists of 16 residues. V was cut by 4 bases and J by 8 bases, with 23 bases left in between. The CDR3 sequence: CALGGPLGPPTRKLIF. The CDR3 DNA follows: TGTGCTCTTGGGGGGCCTTTGGGCCCCCCGACTCGAAAACTCATCTTT.

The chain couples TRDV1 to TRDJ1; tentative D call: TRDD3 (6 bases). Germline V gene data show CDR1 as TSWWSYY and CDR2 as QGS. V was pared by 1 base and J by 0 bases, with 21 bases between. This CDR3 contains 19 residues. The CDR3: CALGERVYLGILNTDKLIF. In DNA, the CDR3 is TGTGCTCTTGGGGAACGCGTCTACCTGGGGATCCTAAACACCGATAAACTCATCTTT.

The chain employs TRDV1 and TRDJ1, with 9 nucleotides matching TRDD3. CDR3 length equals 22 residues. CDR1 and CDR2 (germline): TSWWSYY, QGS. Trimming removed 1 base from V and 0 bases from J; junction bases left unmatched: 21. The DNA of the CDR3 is TGTGCTCTTGGGGAACCCTGGACCTTCCTGAATACTGGGGGACTTTACACCGATAAACTCATCTTT. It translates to CALGEPWTFLNTGGLYTDKLIF.

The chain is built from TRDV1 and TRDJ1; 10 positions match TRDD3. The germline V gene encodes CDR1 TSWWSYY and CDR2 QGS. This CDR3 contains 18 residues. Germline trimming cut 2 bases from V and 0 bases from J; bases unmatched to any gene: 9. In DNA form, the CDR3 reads TGTGCTCTTGGGGAAACCGCTACTGGGGGATCCAACACCGATAAACTCATCTTT. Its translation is CALGETATGGSNTDKLIF.

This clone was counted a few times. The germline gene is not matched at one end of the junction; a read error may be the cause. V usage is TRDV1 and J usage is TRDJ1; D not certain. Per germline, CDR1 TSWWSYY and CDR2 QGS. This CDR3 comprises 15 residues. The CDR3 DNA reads TGTGCTCTTGGGGAGGATTCCGATTACACCGAAAAACTCATCTTT. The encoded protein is CALGEDSDYTEKLIF.

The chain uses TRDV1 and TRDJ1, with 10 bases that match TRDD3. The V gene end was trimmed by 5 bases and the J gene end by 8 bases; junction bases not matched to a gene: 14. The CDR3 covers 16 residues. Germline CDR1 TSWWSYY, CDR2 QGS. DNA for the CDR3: TGTGCTCTTGGGCTATGGCCTCCGGGGGGATACGGGAAACTCATCTTT. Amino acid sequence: CALGLWPPGGYGKLIF.

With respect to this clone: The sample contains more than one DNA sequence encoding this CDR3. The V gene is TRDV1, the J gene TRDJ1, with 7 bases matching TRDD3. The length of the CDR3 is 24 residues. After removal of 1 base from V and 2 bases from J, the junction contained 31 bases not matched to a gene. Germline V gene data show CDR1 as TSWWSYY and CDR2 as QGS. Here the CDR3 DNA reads TGTGCTCTTGGGGAACCTAGCCGCCTCCTGTCCATGGGAGGTGGGGGAGGGTATACCGATAAACTCATCTTT. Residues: CALGEPSRLLSMGGGGGYTDKLIF.

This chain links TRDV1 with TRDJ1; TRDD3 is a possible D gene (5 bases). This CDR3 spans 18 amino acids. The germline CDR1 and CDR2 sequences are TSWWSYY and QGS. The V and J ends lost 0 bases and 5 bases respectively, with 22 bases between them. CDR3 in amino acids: CALGELQAWGPQGDKLIF. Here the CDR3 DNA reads TGTGCTCTTGGGGAACTCCAGGCGTGGGGCCCCCAGGGTGATAAACTCATCTTT.

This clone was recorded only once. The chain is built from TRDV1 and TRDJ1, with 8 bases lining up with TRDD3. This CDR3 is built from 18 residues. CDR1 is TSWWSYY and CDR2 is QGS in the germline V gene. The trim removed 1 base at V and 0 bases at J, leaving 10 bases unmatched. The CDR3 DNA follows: TGTGCTCTTGGGGAACGGAGATACTGGGGGTTGTACACCGATAAACTCATCTTT. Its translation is CALGERRYWGLYTDKLIF.

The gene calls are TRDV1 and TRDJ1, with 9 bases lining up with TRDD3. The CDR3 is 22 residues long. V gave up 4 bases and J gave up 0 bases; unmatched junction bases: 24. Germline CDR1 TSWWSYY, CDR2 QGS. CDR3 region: CALGGLPPSGGCRQVYTDKLIF. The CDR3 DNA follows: TGTGCTCTTGGGGGACTACCTCCGTCTGGGGGATGCCGACAGGTCTACACCGATAAACTCATCTTT.

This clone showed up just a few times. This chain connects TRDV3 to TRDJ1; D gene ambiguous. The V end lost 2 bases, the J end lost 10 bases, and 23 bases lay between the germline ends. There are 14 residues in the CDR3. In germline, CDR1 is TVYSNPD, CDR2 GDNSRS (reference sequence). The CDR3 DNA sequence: TGTGCCTTTTTGAAGGGCCCGACTTCTAAGGGACTCATCTTT. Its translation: CAFLKGPTSKGLIF. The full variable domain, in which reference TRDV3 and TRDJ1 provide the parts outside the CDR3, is CDKVTQSSPDQTVASGSEVVLLCTYDTVYSNPDLFWYRIRPDYSFQFVFYGDNSRSEGADFTQGRFSVKHILTQKAFHLVISPVRTEDSATYYCAFLKGPTSKGLIFGKGTRVTVEP.

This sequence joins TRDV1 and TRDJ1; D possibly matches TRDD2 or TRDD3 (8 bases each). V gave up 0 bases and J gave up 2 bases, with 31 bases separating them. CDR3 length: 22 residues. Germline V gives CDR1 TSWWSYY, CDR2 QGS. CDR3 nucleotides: TGTGCTCTTGGGGAACTAGAGGGCTTCCTACGTTTATGGGGGATGGCTACCGATAAACTCATCTTT. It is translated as CALGELEGFLRLWGMATDKLIF.

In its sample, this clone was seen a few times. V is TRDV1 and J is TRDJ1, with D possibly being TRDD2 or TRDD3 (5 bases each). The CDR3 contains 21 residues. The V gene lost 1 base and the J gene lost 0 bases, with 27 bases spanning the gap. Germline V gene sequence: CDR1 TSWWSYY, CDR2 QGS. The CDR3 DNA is TGTGCTCTTGGGGAACGGGCTCGGGGCCTACAGAGGGGACGGTACACCGATAAACTCATCTTT. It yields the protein CALGERARGLQRGRYTDKLIF.